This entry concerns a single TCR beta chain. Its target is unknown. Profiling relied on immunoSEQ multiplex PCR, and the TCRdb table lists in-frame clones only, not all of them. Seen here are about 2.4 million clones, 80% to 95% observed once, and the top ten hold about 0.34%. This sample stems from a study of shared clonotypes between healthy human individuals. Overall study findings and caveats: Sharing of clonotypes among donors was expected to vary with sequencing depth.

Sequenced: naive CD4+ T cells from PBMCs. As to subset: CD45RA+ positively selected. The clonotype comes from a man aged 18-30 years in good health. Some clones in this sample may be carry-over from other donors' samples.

CDR3 sequence reads: CATSRVYGTGELFF. The CDR3, as DNA: TGTGCCACCAGCAGAGTATACGGCACCGGGGAGCTGTTTTTT. The rearrangement uses TRBV15 and TRBJ2-2; D is unresolved. The length of the CDR3 is 14 residues. V was shortened by 1 base and J by 4 bases, with 7 bases between the two germline ends. CDR1 and CDR2 from the germline V gene are LNHNV and YYDKDF (reference sequence).